A single T cell receptor beta chain is shown here with its context. Antigen unknown. The source of the sample is a study of tumor-infiltrating lymphocytes in primary liver carcinoma. Turning to the study itself: Tumor stage was T1-T3 N0M0, and tumor size was roughly 4.2 to 10 cm across. Findings and caveats of the study: Pairs comparing tumor with adjacent tissue or blood overlapped less than pairs drawn from tumor regions.

The CDR3 extends over 13 amino acids. Losses at the gene ends were 10 bases for V and 13 bases for J; bases not matched to a gene: 18. Germline V gene data show CDR1 as SGHAT and CDR2 as FQNNGV. cDNA specific to TCR beta was made from 500 ng of total RNA, with a constant-region primer employed for priming. Modified slightly, ARM-PCR produced TCR beta libraries over three nested multiplex PCR rounds. The two initial PCR rounds, approximately 10 cycles each, used TRBV1-TRBV30 forward and C-beta reverse primers. TCRdb fed the multiplex PCR reads into MiXCR, producing one record per CDR3 protein. This sample has approximately 92,000 distinct CDR3 sequences, with approximately 68% found just once. Each 20-30 mg portion of unsorted bulk tissue served as the source for co-extraction of RNA and DNA.

This TCR derives from a man aged 35 to 55 with primary liver carcinoma and hepatitis B virus infection. The chain carries TRBV11-2 and TRBJ2-5; 7 nucleotides agree with TRBD1. Material for sequencing was tumor-adjacent normal liver tissue. The chain's CDR3 is CANGLDRDETWYF. The DNA of the CDR3 is TGTGCCAACGGCTTAGACAGGGACGAGACCTGGTACTTC. The full variable domain, its missing parts supplied by reference TRBV11-2 and TRBJ2-5, is EAGVAQSPRYKIIEKRQSVAFWCNPISGHATLYWYQQILGQGPKLLIQFQNNGVVDDSQLPKDRFSAERLKGVDSTLKIQPAKLEDSAVYLCANGLDRDETWYFGPGTRLLVL.